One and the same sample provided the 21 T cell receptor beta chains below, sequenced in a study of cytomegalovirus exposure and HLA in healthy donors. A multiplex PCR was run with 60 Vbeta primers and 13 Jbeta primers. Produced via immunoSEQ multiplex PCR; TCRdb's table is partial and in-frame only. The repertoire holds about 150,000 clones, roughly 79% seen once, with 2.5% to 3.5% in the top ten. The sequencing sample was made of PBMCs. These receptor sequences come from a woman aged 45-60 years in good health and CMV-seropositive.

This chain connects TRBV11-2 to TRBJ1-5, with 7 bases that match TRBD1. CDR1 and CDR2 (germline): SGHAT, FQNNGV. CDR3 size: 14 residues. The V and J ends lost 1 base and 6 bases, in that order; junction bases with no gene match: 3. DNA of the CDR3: TGTGCCAGCAGCTTAGGGACAGGCGGTCAGCCCCAGCATTTT. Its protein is CASSLGTGGQPQHF.

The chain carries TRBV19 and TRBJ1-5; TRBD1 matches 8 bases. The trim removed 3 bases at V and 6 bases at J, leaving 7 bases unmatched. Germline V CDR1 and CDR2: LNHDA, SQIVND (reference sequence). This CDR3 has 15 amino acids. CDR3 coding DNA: TGTGCCAGTAGTATGGGCAGGGGGCAGGCTCAGCCCCAGCATTTT. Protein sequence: CASSMGRGQAQPQHF.

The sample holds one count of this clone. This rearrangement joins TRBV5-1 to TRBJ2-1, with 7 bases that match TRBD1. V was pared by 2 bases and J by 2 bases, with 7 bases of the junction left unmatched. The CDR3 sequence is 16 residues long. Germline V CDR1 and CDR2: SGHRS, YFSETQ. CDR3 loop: CASSLLTGFTYNEQFF. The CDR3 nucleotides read TGCGCCAGCAGCTTATTGACAGGGTTTACCTACAATGAGCAGTTCTTC. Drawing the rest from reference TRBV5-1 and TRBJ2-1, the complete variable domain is KAGVTQTPRYLIKTRGQQVTLSCSPISGHRSVSWYQQTPGQGLQFLFEYFSETQRNKGNFPGRFSGRQFSNSRSEMNVSTLELGDSALYLCASSLLTGFTYNEQFFGPGTRLTVL.

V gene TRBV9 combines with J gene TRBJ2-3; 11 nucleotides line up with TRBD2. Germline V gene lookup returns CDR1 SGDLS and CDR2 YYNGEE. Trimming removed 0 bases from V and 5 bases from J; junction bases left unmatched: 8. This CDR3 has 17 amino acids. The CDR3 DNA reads TGTGCCAGCAGCGTAGGGTTTAGCGGGGGGGCCATAGATACGCAGTATTTT. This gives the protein CASSVGFSGGAIDTQYF.

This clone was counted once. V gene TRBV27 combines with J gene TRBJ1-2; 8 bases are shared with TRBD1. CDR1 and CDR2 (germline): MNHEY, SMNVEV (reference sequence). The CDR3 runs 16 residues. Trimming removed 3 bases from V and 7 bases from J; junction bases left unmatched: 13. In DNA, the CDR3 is TGTGCCAGCAGTTTGTCTAGGCAGGGGGCGTTGGGTGGCTACACCTTC. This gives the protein CASSLSRQGALGGYTF.

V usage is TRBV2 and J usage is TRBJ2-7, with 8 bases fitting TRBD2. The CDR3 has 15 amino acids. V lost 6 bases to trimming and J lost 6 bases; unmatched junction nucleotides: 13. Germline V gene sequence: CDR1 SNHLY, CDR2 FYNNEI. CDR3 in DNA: TGTGCCAGCAGCCCCGCCCGGGGGGGGACTGGCGAGCAGTACTTC. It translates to CASSPARGGTGEQYF.

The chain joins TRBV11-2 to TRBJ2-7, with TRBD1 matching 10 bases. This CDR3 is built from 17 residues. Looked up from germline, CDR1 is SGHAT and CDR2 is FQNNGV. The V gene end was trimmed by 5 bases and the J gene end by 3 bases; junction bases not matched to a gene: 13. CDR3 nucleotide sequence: TGTGCCAGCAGCCCCCGGGGCGGACAGGGGGGATTCTACGAGCAGTACTTC. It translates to CASSPRGGQGGFYEQYF.

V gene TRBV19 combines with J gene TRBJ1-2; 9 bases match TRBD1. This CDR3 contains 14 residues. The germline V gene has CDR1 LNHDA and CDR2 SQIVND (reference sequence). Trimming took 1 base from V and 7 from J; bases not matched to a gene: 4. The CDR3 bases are TGTGCCAGTAGTATAGGTGGGACAGGGTTTGGCTACACCTTC. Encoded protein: CASSIGGTGFGYTF.

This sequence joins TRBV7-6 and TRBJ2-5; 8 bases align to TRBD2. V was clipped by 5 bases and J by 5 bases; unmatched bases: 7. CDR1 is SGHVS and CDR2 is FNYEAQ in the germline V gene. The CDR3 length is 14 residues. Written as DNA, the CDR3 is TGTGCCAGCAGCCTCCGGGAGGGAGGGGAGACCCAGTACTTC. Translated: CASSLREGGETQYF.

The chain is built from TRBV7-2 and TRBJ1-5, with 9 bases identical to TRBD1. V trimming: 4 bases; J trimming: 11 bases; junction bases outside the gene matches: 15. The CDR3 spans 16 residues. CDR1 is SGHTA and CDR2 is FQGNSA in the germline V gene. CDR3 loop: CASSSLTGGPSWAQHF. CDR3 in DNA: TGTGCCAGCAGCTCACTGACAGGGGGACCAAGTTGGGCCCAGCATTTT.

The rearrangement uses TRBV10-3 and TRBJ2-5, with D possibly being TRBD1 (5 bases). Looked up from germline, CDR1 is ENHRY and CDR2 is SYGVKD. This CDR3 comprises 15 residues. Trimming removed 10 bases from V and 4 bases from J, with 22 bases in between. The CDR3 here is CATHAGPADRETQYF. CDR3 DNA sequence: TGTGCCACCCACGCAGGGCCTGCGGACCGAGAGACCCAGTACTTC.

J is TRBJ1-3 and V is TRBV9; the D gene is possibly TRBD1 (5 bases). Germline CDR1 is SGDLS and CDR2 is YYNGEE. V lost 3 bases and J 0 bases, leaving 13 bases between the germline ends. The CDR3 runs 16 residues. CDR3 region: CASSAQPRGSGNTIYF. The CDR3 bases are TGTGCCAGCAGCGCCCAGCCTAGGGGCTCTGGAAACACCATATATTTT.

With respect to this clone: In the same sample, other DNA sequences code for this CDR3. The CDR3 sequence is CASSVRREGTDTQYF. The DNA of the CDR3 is TGTGCCAGCAGCGTGCGGCGGGAGGGCACAGATACGCAGTATTTT. The chain is built from TRBV9 and TRBJ2-3; 8 nucleotides agree with TRBD2. In germline, CDR1 is SGDLS, CDR2 YYNGEE. Trimming cost V 2 bases and J 1 base; bases outside gene matches: 3. This CDR3 spans 15 amino acids.

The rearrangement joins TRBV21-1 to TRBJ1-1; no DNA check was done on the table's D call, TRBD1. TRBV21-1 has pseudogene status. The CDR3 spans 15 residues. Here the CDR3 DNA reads TGTGCCAGCAGCTCTTCCCAGGGTATGGACACTGAAGCTTTCTTT. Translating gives CASSSSQGMDTEAFF.

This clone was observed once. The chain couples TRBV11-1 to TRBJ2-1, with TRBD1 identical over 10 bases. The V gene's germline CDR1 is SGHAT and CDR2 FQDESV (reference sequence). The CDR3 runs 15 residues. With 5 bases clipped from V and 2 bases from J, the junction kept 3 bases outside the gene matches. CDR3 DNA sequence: TGTGCCAGCAGCCCCGGGACAGGGGCCTACAATGAGCAGTTCTTC. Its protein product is CASSPGTGAYNEQFF.

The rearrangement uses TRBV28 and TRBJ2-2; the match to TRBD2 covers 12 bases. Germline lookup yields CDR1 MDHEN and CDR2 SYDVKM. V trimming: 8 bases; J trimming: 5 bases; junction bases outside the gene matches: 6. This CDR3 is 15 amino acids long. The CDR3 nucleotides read TGTGCCAGCGAACTAGCGGGAGGCGGGACCGGGGAGCTGTTTTTT. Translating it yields CASELAGGGTGELFF.

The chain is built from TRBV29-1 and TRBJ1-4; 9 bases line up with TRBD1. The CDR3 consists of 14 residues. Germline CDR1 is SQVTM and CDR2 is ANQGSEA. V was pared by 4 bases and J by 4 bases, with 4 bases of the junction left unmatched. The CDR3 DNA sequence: TGCAGCGTTGGCGGGACAGGGAGTAATGAAAAACTGTTTTTT. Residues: CSVGGTGSNEKLFF.

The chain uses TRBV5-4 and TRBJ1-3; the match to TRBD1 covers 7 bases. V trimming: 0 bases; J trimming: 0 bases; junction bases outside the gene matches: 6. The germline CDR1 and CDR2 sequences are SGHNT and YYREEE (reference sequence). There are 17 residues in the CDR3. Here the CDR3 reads CASSLGLQGSSGNTIYF. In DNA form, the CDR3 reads TGTGCCAGCAGCTTGGGATTACAGGGGTCCTCTGGAAACACCATATATTTT.

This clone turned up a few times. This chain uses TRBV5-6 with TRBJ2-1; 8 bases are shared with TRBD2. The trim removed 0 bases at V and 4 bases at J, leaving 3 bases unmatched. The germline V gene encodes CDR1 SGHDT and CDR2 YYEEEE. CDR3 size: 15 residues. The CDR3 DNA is TGTGCCAGCAGCTTGGGACTAGCGACATACAATGAGCAGTTCTTC. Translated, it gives CASSLGLATYNEQFF. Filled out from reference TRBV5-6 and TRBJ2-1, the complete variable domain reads DAGVTQSPTHLIKTRGQQVTLRCSPKSGHDTVSWYQQALGQGPQFIFQYYEEEERQRGNFPDRFSGHQFPNYSSELNVNALLLGDSALYLCASSLGLATYNEQFFGPGTRLTVL.

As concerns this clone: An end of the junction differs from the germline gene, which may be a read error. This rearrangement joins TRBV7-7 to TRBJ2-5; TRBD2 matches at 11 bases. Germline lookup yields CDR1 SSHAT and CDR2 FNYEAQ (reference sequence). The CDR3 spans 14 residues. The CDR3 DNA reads TGTGCTAGCAGCCGTACTAGCGGGAGAGAGACCCAGTACTTC. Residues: CASSRTSGRETQYF.

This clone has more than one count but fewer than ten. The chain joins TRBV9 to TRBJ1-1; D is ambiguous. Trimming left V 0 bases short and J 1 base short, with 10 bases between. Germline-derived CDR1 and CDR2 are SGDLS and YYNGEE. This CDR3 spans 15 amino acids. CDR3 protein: CASSVVDSGNTEAFF. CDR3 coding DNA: TGTGCCAGCAGCGTAGTTGATTCAGGGAACACTGAAGCTTTCTTT.